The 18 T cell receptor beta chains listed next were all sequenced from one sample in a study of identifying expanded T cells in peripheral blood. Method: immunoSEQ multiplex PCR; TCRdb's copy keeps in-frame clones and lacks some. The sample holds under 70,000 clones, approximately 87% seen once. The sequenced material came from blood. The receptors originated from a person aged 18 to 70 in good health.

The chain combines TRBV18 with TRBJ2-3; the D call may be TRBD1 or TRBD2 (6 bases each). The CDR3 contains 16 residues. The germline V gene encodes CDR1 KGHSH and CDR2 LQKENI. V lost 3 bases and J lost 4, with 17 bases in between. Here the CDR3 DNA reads TGTGCCAGCTCACCGCCGTCTTTAGGGGGGTCAGATACGCAGTATTTT. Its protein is CASSPPSLGGSDTQYF.

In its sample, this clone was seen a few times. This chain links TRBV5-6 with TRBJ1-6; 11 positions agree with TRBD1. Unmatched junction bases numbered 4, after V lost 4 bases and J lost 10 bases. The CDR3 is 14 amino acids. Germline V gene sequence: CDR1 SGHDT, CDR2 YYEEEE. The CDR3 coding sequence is TGTGCCAGCAGCCGGGGACAGGGGGACTCACCCCTCCACTTT. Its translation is CASSRGQGDSPLHF.

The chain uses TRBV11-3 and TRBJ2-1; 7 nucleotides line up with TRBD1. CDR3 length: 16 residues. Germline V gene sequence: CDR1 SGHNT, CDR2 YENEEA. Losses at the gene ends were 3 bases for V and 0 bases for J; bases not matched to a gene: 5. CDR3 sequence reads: CASSFSGTDSYNEQFF. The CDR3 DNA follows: TGTGCCAGCAGCTTCTCCGGGACAGACTCCTACAATGAGCAGTTCTTC.

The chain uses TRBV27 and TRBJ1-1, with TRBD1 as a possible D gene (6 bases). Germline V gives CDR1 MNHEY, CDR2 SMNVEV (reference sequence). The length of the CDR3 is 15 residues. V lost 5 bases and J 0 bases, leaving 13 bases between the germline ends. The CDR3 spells CASSEHREVNTEAFF. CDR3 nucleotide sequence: TGTGCCAGCAGTGAACACAGGGAGGTGAACACTGAAGCTTTCTTT.

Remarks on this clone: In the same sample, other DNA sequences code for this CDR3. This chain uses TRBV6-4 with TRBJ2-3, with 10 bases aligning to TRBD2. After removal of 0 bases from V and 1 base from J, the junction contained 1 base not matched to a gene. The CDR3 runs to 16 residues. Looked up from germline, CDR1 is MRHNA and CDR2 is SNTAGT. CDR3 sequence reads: CASSDSSGGGTDTQYF. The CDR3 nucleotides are TGTGCCAGCAGTGACTCCAGCGGGGGGGGCACAGATACGCAGTATTTT.

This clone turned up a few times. The CDR3 sequence is CASSLSGEGPADTQYF. CDR3 DNA: TGTGCCAGCAGTTTATCGGGGGAGGGCCCGGCAGATACGCAGTATTTT. This chain uses TRBV28 with TRBJ2-3, with TRBD2 matching 7 bases. This CDR3 region has 16 residues. Germline assignment: CDR1 MDHEN and CDR2 SYDVKM. V gave up 1 base and J gave up 4 bases; unmatched junction bases: 8. Full variable domain (remainder filled in from reference TRBV28 and TRBJ2-3): DVKVTQSSRYLVKRTGEKVFLECVQDMDHENMFWYRQDPGLGLRLIYFSYDVKMKEKGDIPEGYSVSREKKERFSLILESASTNQTSMYLCASSLSGEGPADTQYFGPGTRLTVL.

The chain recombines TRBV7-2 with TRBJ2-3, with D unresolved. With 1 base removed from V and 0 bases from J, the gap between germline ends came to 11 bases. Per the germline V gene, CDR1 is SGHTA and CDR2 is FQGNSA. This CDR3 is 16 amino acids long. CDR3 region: CASSLGYTRSTDTQYF. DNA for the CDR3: TGTGCCAGCAGCTTAGGATACACACGTAGCACAGATACGCAGTATTTT.

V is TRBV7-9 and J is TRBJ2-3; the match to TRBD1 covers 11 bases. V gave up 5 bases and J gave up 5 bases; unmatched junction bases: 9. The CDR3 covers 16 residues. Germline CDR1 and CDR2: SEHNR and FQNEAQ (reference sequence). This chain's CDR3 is CASSVRLGTGGDTQYF. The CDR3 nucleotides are TGTGCCAGCAGCGTACGACTCGGGACAGGGGGAGATACGCAGTATTTT.

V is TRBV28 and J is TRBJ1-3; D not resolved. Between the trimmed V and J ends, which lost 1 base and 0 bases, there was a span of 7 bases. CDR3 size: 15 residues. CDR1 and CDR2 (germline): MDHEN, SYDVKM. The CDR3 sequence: CASSLLQSSGNTIYF. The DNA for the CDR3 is TGTGCCAGCAGTTTATTACAATCCTCTGGAAACACCATATATTTT. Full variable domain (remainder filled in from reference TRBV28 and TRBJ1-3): DVKVTQSSRYLVKRTGEKVFLECVQDMDHENMFWYRQDPGLGLRLIYFSYDVKMKEKGDIPEGYSVSREKKERFSLILESASTNQTSMYLCASSLLQSSGNTIYFGEGSWLTVV.

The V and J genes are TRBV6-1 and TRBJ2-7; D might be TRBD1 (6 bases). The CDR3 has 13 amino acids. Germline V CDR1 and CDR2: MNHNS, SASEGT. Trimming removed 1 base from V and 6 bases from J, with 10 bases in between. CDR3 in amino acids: CASSEVTGSEQYF. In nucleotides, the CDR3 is TGTGCCAGCAGTGAAGTCACAGGGAGCGAGCAGTACTTC.

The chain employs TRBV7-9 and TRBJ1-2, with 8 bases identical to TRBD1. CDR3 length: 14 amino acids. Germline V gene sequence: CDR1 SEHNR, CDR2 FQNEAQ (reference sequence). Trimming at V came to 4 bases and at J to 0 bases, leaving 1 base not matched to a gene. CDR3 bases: TGTGCCAGCAGCTCGGGACAGGCTAACTATGGCTACACCTTC. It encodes CASSSGQANYGYTF.

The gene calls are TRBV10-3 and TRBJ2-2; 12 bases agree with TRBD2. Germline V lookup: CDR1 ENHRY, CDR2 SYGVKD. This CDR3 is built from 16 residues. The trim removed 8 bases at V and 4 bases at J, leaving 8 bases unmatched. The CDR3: CAIGETSGSFTGELFF. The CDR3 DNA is TGTGCCATCGGGGAGACTAGCGGGAGTTTCACCGGGGAGCTGTTTTTT.

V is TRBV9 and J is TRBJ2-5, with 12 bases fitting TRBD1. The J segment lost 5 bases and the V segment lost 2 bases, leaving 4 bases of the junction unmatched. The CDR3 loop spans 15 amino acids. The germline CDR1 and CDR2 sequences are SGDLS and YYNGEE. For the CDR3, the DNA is TGTGCCAGCAGCGTGGGGACAGGGGGCCTCGAGACCCAGTACTTC. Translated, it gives CASSVGTGGLETQYF.

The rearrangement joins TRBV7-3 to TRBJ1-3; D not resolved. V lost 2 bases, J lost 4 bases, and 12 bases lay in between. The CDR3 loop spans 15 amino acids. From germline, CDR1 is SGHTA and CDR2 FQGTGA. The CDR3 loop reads CASSLGPEPGNTIYF. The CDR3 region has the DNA TGTGCCAGCAGCTTAGGCCCGGAGCCGGGAAACACCATATATTTT.

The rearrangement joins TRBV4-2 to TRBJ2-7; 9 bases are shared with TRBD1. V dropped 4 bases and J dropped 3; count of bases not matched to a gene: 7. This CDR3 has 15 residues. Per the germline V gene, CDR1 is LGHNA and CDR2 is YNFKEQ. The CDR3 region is CASSRPGQGHYEQYF. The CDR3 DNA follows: TGTGCCAGCAGCCGGCCGGGACAGGGCCACTACGAGCAGTACTTC.

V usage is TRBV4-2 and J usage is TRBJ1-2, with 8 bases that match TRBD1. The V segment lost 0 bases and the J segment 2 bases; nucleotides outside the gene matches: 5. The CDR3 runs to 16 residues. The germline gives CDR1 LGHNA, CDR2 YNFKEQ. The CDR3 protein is CASSQEGQAINYGYTF. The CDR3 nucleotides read TGTGCCAGCAGCCAAGAGGGACAGGCGATCAACTATGGCTACACCTTC.

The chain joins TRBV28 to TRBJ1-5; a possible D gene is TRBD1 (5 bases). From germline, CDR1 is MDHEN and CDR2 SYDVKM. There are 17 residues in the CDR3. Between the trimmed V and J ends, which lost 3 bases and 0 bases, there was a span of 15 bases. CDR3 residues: CASSFYRDRYSNQPQHF. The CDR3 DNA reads TGTGCCAGCAGTTTTTACCGGGACCGGTATAGCAATCAGCCCCAGCATTTT.

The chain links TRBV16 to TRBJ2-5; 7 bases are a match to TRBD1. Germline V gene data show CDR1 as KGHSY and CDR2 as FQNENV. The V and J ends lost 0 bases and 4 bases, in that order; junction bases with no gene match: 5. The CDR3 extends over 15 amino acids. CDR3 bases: TGTGCCAGCAGCCAATCGGTGGCAGGGGGAGAGACCCAGTACTTC. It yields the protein CASSQSVAGGETQYF.